These 21 T cell receptor beta chains came from one sample sequenced in a study of blood T cell repertoires in COVID-19. Profiling relied on immunoSEQ multiplex PCR, and the TCRdb table lists in-frame clones only, not all of them. The sample yields roughly 120,000 clones, around 78% seen once. The sample comprised peripheral blood. The receptor set was obtained from a woman in her sixties or seventies with acute or convalescent COVID-19.

The chain uses TRBV9 and TRBJ2-3; 8 nucleotides line up with TRBD1. The ends lost 4 bases at V and 2 bases at J; junction bases unmatched: 6. Germline values: CDR1 SGDLS, CDR2 YYNGEE. The CDR3 length is 15 residues. The CDR3 nucleotides read TGTGCCAGCAGCCTTGGACAGGGCACCACAGATACGCAGTATTTT. It is translated as CASSLGQGTTDTQYF. The variable domain in full, with the rest retrieved from reference TRBV9 and TRBJ2-3, is DSGVTQTPKHLITATGQRVTLRCSPRSGDLSVYWYQQSLDQGLQFLIQYYNGEERAKGNILERFSAQQFPDLHSELNLSSLELGDSALYFCASSLGQGTTDTQYFGPGTRLTVL.

The chain combines TRBV15 with TRBJ1-2; TRBD1 might be the D (6 bases). CDR1 and CDR2 from the germline V gene are LNHNV and YYDKDF (reference sequence). Trimming removed 0 bases at V and 7 bases at J, with 15 bases between. The CDR3 sequence is 15 residues long. The CDR3 loop reads CATSRDDAGAVGYTF. The CDR3 DNA reads TGTGCCACCAGCAGAGACGATGCAGGGGCCGTTGGCTACACCTTC.

V and J are TRBV27 and TRBJ2-7; D may be TRBD2 (6 bases). The germline V gene has CDR1 MNHEY and CDR2 SMNVEV (reference sequence). V was pared by 0 bases and J by 2 bases, with 17 bases between. The CDR3 totals 17 residues. CDR3 residues: CASSLSPRRDGTYEQYF. As DNA, the CDR3 is TGTGCCAGCAGTTTATCTCCTAGGCGGGACGGCACCTACGAGCAGTACTTC.

The chain employs TRBV7-2 and TRBJ2-7; 10 nucleotides agree with TRBD2. The CDR3 is made up of 15 amino acids. V lost 2 bases to trimming and J lost 0 bases; unmatched junction nucleotides: 1. CDR1 is SGHTA and CDR2 is FQGNSA in the germline V gene. The CDR3 protein is CASSLTSGDSYEQYF. The CDR3 bases are TGTGCCAGCAGCTTAACTAGCGGGGACTCCTACGAGCAGTACTTC.

V and J are TRBV15 and TRBJ1-6; D gene ambiguous. V lost 0 bases and J lost 7, with 7 bases in between. Germline CDR1 and CDR2: LNHNV and YYDKDF (reference sequence). The CDR3 runs 14 residues. CDR3 region: CATSREGDNSPLHF. As DNA, the CDR3 is TGTGCCACCAGCAGAGAGGGAGACAATTCACCCCTCCACTTT.

The V call is TRBV3-1 (or the pseudogene TRBV3-2), the J call TRBJ1-3, with D hard to call. V was clipped by 4 bases and J by 0 bases, with 4 bases between them. The CDR3 sequence is 13 residues long. The germline gives CDR1 LGHDT, CDR2 YNNKEL (reference sequence). CDR3 protein: CASSLNSGNTIYF. The CDR3 nucleotides are TGTGCCAGCAGCCTAAACTCTGGAAACACCATATATTTT.

The CDR3 here is CATQQGRQETQYF. CDR3 DNA sequence: TGTGCCACTCAACAGGGCCGACAAGAGACCCAGTACTTC. This rearrangement joins TRBV24-1 to TRBJ2-5; tentative D call: TRBD1 (6 bases). CDR3 length: 13 amino acids. V was trimmed by 10 bases and J by 2 bases, leaving 13 bases between them. The germline CDR1 and CDR2 sequences are KGHDR and SFDVKD.

This clone was detected only once. The rearrangement links TRBV6-5 to TRBJ1-5, with D perhaps TRBD1 (6 bases). CDR3 size: 15 residues. CDR1 MNHEY and CDR2 SVGAGI come from the germline V gene. V was clipped by 8 bases and J by 4 bases, with 18 bases between them. The CDR3 region is CASHGGQGRNQPQHF. The CDR3, as DNA: TGTGCCAGCCACGGGGGGCAGGGGAGGAATCAGCCCCAGCATTTT.

The rearrangement links TRBV7-3 to TRBJ2-2, with 7 bases matching TRBD2. Per the germline V gene, CDR1 is SGHTA and CDR2 is FQGTGA. V shed 2 bases and J 4 bases; nucleotides not matched to a gene: 7. The CDR3 loop spans 16 amino acids. The CDR3 reads CASSLSGRGSTGELFF. The DNA of the CDR3 is TGTGCCAGCAGCTTATCAGGGCGGGGGTCCACCGGGGAGCTGTTTTTT.

The chain joins TRBV5-1 to TRBJ1-4; D remains ambiguous. CDR3 size: 14 residues. Germline CDR1 reads SGHRS; CDR2 reads YFSETQ. The V end lost 0 bases, the J end lost 3 bases, and 6 bases lay between the germline ends. The CDR3 spells CASSLGHSNEKLFF. The CDR3 DNA follows: TGCGCCAGCAGCTTGGGACACTCTAATGAAAAACTGTTTTTT. Supplemented by reference TRBV5-1 and TRBJ1-4, the full variable domain reads KAGVTQTPRYLIKTRGQQVTLSCSPISGHRSVSWYQQTPGQGLQFLFEYFSETQRNKGNFPGRFSGRQFSNSRSEMNVSTLELGDSALYLCASSLGHSNEKLFFGSGTQLSVL.

This clone is labeled as medium-sized. The chain has TRBV29-1 and TRBJ2-7; TRBD1 aligns across 11 bases. This CDR3 is 13 amino acids long. Germline V gene lookup returns CDR1 SQVTM and CDR2 ANQGSEA. After removal of 4 bases from V and 6 bases from J, the junction contained 5 bases not matched to a gene. The CDR3 here is CSVVRTGGGEQYF. The CDR3 DNA follows: TGCAGCGTTGTTCGGACAGGGGGCGGCGAGCAGTACTTC.

The rearrangement uses TRBV5-1 and TRBJ2-1, with 11 bases aligning to TRBD2. CDR1 SGHRS and CDR2 YFSETQ come from the germline V gene. CDR3 length: 15 amino acids. The ends lost 4 bases at V and 3 bases at J; junction bases unmatched: 3. The DNA of the CDR3 is TGCGCCAGCAGCCGCGGGACTAGCGGCTACAATGAGCAGTTCTTC. Amino acid sequence: CASSRGTSGYNEQFF.

This clone appeared once. The chain carries TRBV25-1 and TRBJ2-7, with a weak D call TRBD2 (6 bases). V was pared by 4 bases and J by 5 bases, with 15 bases between. There are 14 residues in the CDR3. Germline CDR1 reads MGHDK; CDR2 reads SYGVNS. CDR3 sequence reads: CASSGREYGNEQYF. The CDR3 region has the DNA TGTGCCAGCAGTGGCCGGGAGTATGGAAACGAGCAGTACTTC.

The chain couples TRBV5-5 to TRBJ1-4, with 7 bases identical to TRBD1. The J segment lost 8 bases and the V segment lost 5 bases, leaving 9 bases of the junction unmatched. From germline, CDR1 is SGHKS and CDR2 YYEKEE (reference sequence). The CDR3 has 14 residues. Here the CDR3 reads CASRIGTDREKLFF. In nucleotides, the CDR3 is TGTGCCAGCAGGATCGGGACAGACAGAGAAAAACTGTTTTTT.

This chain joins TRBV5-3 and TRBJ1-4; D remains unclear. TRBV5-3 is identified as an open reading frame with a role that is uncertain. Trimming left V 3 bases short and J 2 bases short, with 20 bases between. This CDR3 comprises 18 residues. The CDR3 is CARSCSGPKRYTNEKLFF. CDR3 nucleotide sequence: TGTGCCAGAAGCTGCAGCGGACCGAAACGATATACTAATGAAAAACTGTTTTTT.

The chain couples TRBV10-2 to TRBJ2-7; maybe TRBD2 (5 bases). Germline loops: CDR1 WSHSY, CDR2 SAAADI. This CDR3 is 12 amino acids long. V was clipped by 6 bases and J by 2 bases, with 8 bases between them. The CDR3 region is CASRAEPYEQYF. CDR3 coding DNA: TGCGCCAGCAGAGCGGAGCCCTACGAGCAGTACTTC.

The rearrangement joins TRBV20-1 to TRBJ1-2; D might be TRBD1 (5 bases). The CDR3 loop spans 14 amino acids. CDR1 and CDR2 from the germline V gene are DFQATT and SNEGSKA (reference sequence). V dropped 3 bases and J dropped 4 bases, with 15 bases sitting between them. The CDR3 reads CSASAGGTAYGYTF. The DNA for the CDR3 is TGCAGTGCTAGTGCTGGGGGGACCGCCTATGGCTACACCTTC.

CDR3 in amino acids: CASRGEDRRFDEQYF. CDR3 nucleotides: TGTGCCAGCAGGGGGGAGGACAGGAGGTTTGACGAGCAGTACTTC. The chain couples TRBV27 to TRBJ2-7; D is perhaps TRBD1 (7 bases). The CDR3 spans 15 residues. Trimming took 6 bases from V and 5 from J, leaving 20 bases between them. Germline loops: CDR1 MNHEY, CDR2 SMNVEV (reference sequence).

The chain has TRBV19 and TRBJ2-1; 9 nucleotides match TRBD2. CDR1 and CDR2 (germline): LNHDA, SQIVND (reference sequence). CDR3 length: 14 amino acids. The V segment lost 6 bases and the J segment 12 bases; nucleotides outside the gene matches: 12. CDR3 DNA sequence: TGTGCCAGTAGAGGTGTAGCGGGGGAAGGGGGGCAGTTCTTC. It codes for CASRGVAGEGGQFF.

V usage is TRBV24-1 and J usage is TRBJ1-2; 7 bases are shared with TRBD1. The CDR3 has 13 residues. The germline V gene has CDR1 KGHDR and CDR2 SFDVKD. After removal of 9 bases from V and 3 bases from J, the junction contained 6 bases not matched to a gene. The CDR3 protein is CATRDSSYYGYTF. The CDR3 nucleotides are TGTGCCACCCGGGACAGCTCCTACTATGGCTACACCTTC.

The chain employs TRBV7-2 and TRBJ2-7; D is ambiguous. The CDR3 totals 16 residues. Trimming took 5 bases from V and 2 from J, leaving 19 bases between them. Germline CDR1 is SGHTA and CDR2 is FQGNSA. CDR3 coding DNA: TGTGCCAGCAGCACGAGAACCCTCGGGTCCGCCTACGAGCAGTACTTC. This sequence encodes CASSTRTLGSAYEQYF.